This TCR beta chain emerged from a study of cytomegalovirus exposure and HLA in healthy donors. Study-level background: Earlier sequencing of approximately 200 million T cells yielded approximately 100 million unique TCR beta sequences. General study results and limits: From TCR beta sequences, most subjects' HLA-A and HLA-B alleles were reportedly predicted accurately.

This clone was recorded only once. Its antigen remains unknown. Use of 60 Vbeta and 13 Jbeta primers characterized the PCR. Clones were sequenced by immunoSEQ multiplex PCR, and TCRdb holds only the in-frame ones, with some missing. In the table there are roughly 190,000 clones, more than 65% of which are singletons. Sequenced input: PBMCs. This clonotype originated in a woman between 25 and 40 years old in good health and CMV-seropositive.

The CDR3 DNA is TGTGCCACCCAGAAGACTAGCGGTTACACCTACGAGCAGTACTTC. Translating it yields CATQKTSGYTYEQYF. The chain carries TRBV19 and TRBJ2-7, with 9 bases that match TRBD2. From germline, CDR1 is LNHDA and CDR2 SQIVND (reference sequence). The CDR3 spans 15 residues. J lost 2 bases, V lost 10 bases, and 12 bases had no gene match.